The clone carrying this T cell receptor beta chain showed up just once. Its antigen is still unknown. The V gene end was trimmed by 3 bases and the J gene end by 3 bases; junction bases not matched to a gene: 11. Germline V gene lookup returns CDR1 GTSNPN and CDR2 SVGIG (reference sequence). This CDR3 contains 16 residues. These data are taken from a study of T cell responses to AZD1222 COVID-19 vaccine. Study-wide results and limits: Dominant CD4 TCR responses targeted spike regions 160-218 and 743-854.

TCRdb's copy holds only in-frame clones and misses some; the assay was immunoSEQ multiplex PCR. The table shows approximately 88,000 clones, with about nine tenths occurring only once. The chain joins TRBV30 to TRBJ1-5, with 7 nucleotides matching TRBD1. The sequences come from peripheral blood, collected 28 days after the second AZD1222 dose. The receptor comes from an adult who received the AZD1222 COVID-19 vaccine. CDR3 amino acids: CAWRDRQGGFNQPQHF. In DNA, the CDR3 is TGTGCCTGGAGAGATCGACAGGGCGGATTCAATCAGCCCCAGCATTTT.